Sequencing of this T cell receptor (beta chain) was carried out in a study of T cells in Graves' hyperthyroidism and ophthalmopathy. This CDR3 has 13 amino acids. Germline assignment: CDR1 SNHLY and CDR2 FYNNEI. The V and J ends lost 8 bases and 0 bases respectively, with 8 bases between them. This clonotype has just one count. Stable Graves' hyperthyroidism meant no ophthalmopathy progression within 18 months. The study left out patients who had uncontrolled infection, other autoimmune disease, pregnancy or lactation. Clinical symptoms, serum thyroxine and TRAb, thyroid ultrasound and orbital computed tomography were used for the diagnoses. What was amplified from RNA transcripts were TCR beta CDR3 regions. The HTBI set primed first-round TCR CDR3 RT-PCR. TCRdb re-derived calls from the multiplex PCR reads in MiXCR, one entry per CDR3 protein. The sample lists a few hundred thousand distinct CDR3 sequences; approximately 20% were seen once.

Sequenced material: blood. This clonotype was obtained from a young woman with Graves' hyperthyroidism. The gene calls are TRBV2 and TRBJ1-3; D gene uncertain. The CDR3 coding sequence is TGTGCCAGCGGTCAAATCTCTGGAAACACCATATATTTT. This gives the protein CASGQISGNTIYF.